This TCR beta chain derives from a study of T cell changes during pregnancy in multiple sclerosis. CDR3 length: 16 amino acids. The V and J ends lost 7 bases and 4 bases respectively, with 25 bases between them. The germline V gene encodes CDR1 SQVTM and CDR2 ANQGSEA. This clone showed up just once. TCRdb keeps only in-frame clones here, not all; method: immunoSEQ multiplex PCR. The data contain about 49,000 clones, 90% to 95% of them seen just once; the ten biggest clones take up about 5.5%. This rearrangement joins TRBV29-1 to TRBJ1-1, with a tentative D call TRBD1 (6 bases). This receptor was identified in a female donor with multiple sclerosis, enrolled in a pregnancy study. Sequencing was performed on CD8+ T cells from peripheral blood mononuclear cells, taken before pregnancy. The CDR3 DNA sequence: TGCAGCGCAACACCCTCGACAGGAACCAGGCGCACTGAAGCTTTCTTT. Its translation: CSATPSTGTRRTEAFF.